This T cell receptor beta chain emerged from a study of T cells in Graves' hyperthyroidism and ophthalmopathy. The CDR3 is 15 residues long. Germline V gives CDR1 KGHDR, CDR2 SFDVKD. The V gene end was trimmed by 3 bases and the J gene end by 2 bases; junction bases not matched to a gene: 5. TCR beta CDR3 regions were amplified from RNA transcripts. TCR CDR3 underwent first-round RT-PCR with the HTBI primer set. TCRdb re-called the multiplex PCR reads with MiXCR, one entry per CDR3 protein. The sample yields roughly 740,000 distinct CDR3 sequences, roughly 17% seen once. This clonotype was found many times. Its antigen remains unidentified. Findings and limits, study-wide: Before onset, by a median of about six months, the model predicted ophthalmopathy.

The sequence came from a man younger than 35 with Graves' hyperthyroidism. Source material: blood. The rearrangement joins TRBV24-1 to TRBJ1-2, with 7 bases lining up with TRBD1. This CDR3 is CATSDPTTGNYGYTF. The CDR3 coding sequence is TGTGCCACCAGTGATCCAACGACAGGGAACTATGGCTACACCTTC.